This TCR beta chain stems from a study of blood T cells in healthy people across ages. Study-level information: With template switching, about one barcoded beta molecule was captured per two T cells.

Sample-barcoded 5' priming and a J-beta primer mix drove a second PCR of roughly 6 to 12 cycles. Each cDNA was tagged by a template-switch adaptor containing 12 random nucleotides. TCRdb reanalysed the 5' RACE reads using MiXCR and keeps one entry per CDR3 protein. The table records approximately 800,000 distinct CDR3 sequences, more than 55% of them present only once. This clonotype was counted a few times. The target antigen is unknown. The CDR3 sequence is 16 residues long. The germline gives CDR1 SEHNR, CDR2 FQNEAQ (reference sequence). V lost 5 bases, J lost 3 bases, and 20 bases lay in between. Study conclusions and caveats: The long-lived group displayed more naive CD4+ cells, plus higher diversity, than the aged donors did. Expanded clonotype shifts may have been confounded, as the donors had an unknown CMV status.

This receptor was taken from a man aged 35 to 55 in good health. The sequenced material came from blood. The chain recombines TRBV7-9 with TRBJ2-7; tentatively, D is TRBD1 or TRBD2 (5 bases each). Here the CDR3 reads CASSPLEGSKLYEQYF. CDR3 in DNA: TGTGCCAGCAGCCCGCTCGAGGGGTCAAAACTCTACGAGCAGTACTTC. Complete variable domain (other parts from reference TRBV7-9 and TRBJ2-7): DTGVSQNPRHKITKRGQNVTFRCDPISEHNRLYWYRQTLGQGPEFLTYFQNEAQLEKSRLLSDRFSAERPKGSFSTLEIQRTEQGDSAMYLCASSPLEGSKLYEQYFGPGTRLTVT.